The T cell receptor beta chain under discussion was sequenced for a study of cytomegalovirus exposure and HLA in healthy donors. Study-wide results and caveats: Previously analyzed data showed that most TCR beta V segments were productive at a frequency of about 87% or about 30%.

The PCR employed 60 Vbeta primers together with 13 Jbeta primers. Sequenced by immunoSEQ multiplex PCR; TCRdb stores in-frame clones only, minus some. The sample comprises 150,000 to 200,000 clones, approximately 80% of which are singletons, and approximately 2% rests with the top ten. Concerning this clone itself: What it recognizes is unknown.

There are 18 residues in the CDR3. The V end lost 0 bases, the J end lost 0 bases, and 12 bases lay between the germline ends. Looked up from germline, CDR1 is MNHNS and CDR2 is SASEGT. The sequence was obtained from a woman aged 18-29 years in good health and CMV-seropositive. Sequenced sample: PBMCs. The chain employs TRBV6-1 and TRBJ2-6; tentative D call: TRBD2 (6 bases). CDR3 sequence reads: CASSEAYMGGSGANVLTF. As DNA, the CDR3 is TGTGCCAGCAGTGAAGCGTACATGGGGGGCTCTGGGGCCAACGTCCTGACTTTC.